The present T cell receptor beta chain was sequenced within a study of blood T cell repertoires in COVID-19. Produced via immunoSEQ multiplex PCR; TCRdb's table is partial and in-frame only. The sample consists of around 50,000 clones, 82% of them appearing once. The CDR3 consists of 16 residues. CDR1 MNHEY and CDR2 SVGEGT come from the germline V gene. The junction had 11 bases not matched to a gene; V was cut back by 4 bases and J by 7 bases. The gene calls are TRBV6-2 or TRBV6-3 and TRBJ2-1, with 9 positions matching TRBD2. Sequencing was done on a sample of peripheral blood. This receptor was taken from a man aged 80 or over with COVID-19, enrolled during active disease. CDR3 in DNA: TGTGCCAGCAGTTTCGGACCGGGACTAGCAGGTAATGAGCAGTTCTTC. Its translation is CASSFGPGLAGNEQFF.